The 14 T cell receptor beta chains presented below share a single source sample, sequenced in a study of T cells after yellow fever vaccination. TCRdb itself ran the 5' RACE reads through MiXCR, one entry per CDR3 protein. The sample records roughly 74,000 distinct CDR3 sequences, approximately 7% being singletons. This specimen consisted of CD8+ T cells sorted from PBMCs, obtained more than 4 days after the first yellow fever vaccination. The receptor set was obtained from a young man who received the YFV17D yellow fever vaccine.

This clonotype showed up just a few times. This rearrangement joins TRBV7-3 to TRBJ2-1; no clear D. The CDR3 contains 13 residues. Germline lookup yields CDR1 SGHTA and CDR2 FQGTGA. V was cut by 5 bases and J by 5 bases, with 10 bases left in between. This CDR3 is CASSHLEHNEQFF. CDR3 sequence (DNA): TGTGCCAGCAGCCACTTGGAACACAATGAGCAGTTCTTC.

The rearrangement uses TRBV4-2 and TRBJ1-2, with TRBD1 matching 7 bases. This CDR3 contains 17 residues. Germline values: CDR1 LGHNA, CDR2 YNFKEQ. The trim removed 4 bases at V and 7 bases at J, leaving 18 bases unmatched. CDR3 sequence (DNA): TGTGCCAGCAGCCGCCCCACCGGGGGAGGGGGCTGGAGTGGCTACACCTTC. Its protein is CASSRPTGGGGWSGYTF.

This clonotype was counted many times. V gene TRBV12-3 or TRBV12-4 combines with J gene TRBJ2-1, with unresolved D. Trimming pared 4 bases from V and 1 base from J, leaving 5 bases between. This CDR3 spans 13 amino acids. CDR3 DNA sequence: TGTGCCAGCAGTTACCAGTCCTACAATGAGCAGTTCTTC. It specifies CASSYQSYNEQFF.

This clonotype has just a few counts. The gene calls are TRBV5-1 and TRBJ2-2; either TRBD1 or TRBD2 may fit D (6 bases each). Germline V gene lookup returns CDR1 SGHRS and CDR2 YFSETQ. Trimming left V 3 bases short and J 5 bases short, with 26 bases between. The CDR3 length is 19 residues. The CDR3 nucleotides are TGCGCCAGCAGCTCTACCGGGACACTGGAGGGGGTACAGACCGGGGAGCTGTTTTTT. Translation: CASSSTGTLEGVQTGELFF.

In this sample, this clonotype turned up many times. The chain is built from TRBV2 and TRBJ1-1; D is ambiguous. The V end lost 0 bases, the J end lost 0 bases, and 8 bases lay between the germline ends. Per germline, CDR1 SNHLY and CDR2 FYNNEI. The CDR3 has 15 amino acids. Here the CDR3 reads CASSEAAEVNTEAFF. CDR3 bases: TGTGCCAGCAGTGAAGCTGCTGAGGTGAACACTGAAGCTTTCTTT.

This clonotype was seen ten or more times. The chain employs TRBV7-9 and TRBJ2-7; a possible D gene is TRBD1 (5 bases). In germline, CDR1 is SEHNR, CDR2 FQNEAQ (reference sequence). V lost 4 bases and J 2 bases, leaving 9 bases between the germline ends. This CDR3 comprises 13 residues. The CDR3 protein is CASSSTEAYEQYV. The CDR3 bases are TGTGCCAGCAGCTCGACAGAGGCCTACGAGCAGTACGTC.

CDR3 DNA sequence: TGTGCCAGCAGCTTTTTTAGCGGGGAGCGCTCCTACAATGAGCAGTTCTTC. Residues: CASSFFSGERSYNEQFF. This chain uses TRBV7-6 with TRBJ2-1; 8 bases align to TRBD2. V gave up 3 bases and J gave up 0 bases; unmatched junction bases: 7. Germline V gives CDR1 SGHVS, CDR2 FNYEAQ. The CDR3 loop spans 17 amino acids.

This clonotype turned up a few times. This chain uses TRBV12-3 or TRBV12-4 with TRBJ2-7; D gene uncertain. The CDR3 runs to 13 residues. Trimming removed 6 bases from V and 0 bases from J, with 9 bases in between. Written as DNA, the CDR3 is TGTGCCAGCAGCCCGGGCGGCTCCTACGAGCAGTACGTC. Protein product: CASSPGGSYEQYV.

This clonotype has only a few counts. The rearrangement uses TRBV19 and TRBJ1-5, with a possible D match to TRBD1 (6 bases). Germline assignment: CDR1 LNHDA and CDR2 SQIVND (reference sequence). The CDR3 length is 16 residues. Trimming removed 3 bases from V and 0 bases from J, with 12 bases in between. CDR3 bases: TGTGCCAGTAGTATCATCTGGGACAATAGCAATCAGCCCCAGCATTTT. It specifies CASSIIWDNSNQPQHF.

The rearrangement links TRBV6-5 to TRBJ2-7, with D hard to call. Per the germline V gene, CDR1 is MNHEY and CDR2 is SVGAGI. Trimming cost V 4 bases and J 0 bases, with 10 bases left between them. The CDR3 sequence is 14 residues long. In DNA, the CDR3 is TGTGCCAGCAGTTCTCGGTTTGGCTCCTACGAGCAGTACGTC. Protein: CASSSRFGSYEQYV.

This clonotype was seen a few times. This chain's CDR3 is CASSSMGEGAFRNGYTF. DNA of the CDR3: TGTGCCAGCAGCTCTATGGGGGAAGGGGCTTTCAGGAATGGCTACACCTTC. V is TRBV7-9 and J is TRBJ1-2, with D perhaps matching TRBD1 (5 bases). From germline, CDR1 is SEHNR and CDR2 FQNEAQ (reference sequence). This CDR3 is built from 17 residues. V lost 4 bases to trimming and J lost 6 bases, with 24 bases between them.

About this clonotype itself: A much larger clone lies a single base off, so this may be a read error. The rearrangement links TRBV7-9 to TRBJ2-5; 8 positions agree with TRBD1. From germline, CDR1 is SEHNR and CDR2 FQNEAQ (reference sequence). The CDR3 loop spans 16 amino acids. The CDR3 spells CDSSYKDRAVFETQYF. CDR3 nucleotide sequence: TGTGACAGCAGCTACAAGGACAGGGCTGTGTTTGAGACCCAGTACTTC.

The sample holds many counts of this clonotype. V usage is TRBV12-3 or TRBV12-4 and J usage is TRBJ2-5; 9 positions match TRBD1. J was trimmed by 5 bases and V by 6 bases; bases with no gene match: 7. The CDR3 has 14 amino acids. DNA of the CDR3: TGTGCCAGCAGCTCGGACAGGGGACTCGAGACCCAGTACTTC. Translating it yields CASSSDRGLETQYF.

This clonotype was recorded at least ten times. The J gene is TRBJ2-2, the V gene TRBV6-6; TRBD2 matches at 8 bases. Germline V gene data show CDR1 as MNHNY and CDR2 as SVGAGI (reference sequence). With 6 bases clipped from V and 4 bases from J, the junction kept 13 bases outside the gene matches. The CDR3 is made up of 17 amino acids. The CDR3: CASSRPIGGGSTGELFF. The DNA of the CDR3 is TGTGCCAGCAGCCGGCCGATCGGGGGGGGATCCACCGGGGAGCTGTTTTTT.